This T cell receptor (beta chain) is drawn from a study of Ad26.COV2.S vaccination and SARS-CoV-2 variants. Study results and caveats: It was vaccine recipients, not placebo recipients, who had the higher spike-specific TCR breadth. People who got the vaccine or the placebo had similar non-spike TCR breadth.

Treatment of the sample: around 19 received Ad26.COV2.S at low or high dose, single or two shots; a few received placebo; per-sample allocation not given. Day 63 after the first injection of vaccine or placebo was the sampling time. TCRdb's table, derived via immunoSEQ multiplex PCR, lists solely in-frame clones and lacks some. The table has some 460,000 clones, about nine tenths seen once; the top ten hold about 1.5%. As for this clone: Its antigen is unidentified.

Germline-derived CDR1 and CDR2 are MDHEN and SYDVKM. Trimming took off 6 bases at V and 2 bases at J, with 14 bases between the two ends. This CDR3 comprises 15 residues. The V and J genes are TRBV28 and TRBJ1-3; D gene uncertain. This specimen was peripheral blood, taken in a trial of Ad26.COV2.S vaccine versus placebo. The receptor's source is a person aged 18 to 59 who received the Ad26.COV2.S COVID-19 vaccine or a placebo. CDR3 residues: CASRLLGGTGNTIYF. The CDR3 DNA reads TGTGCCAGCAGACTACTCGGAGGGACTGGAAACACCATATATTTT.